A selection of T cell receptor beta chains follows, all from one sample in a study of T cell clusters in autoimmune cytopenias. Following a re-call of the multiplex PCR reads, TCRdb has one entry per CDR3 protein and lacks DNA. The sample has thousands of distinct CDR3 sequences. The sample comprised peripheral blood. These receptors originate from a human donor with an autoimmune cytopenia or autoimmune hepatitis (not recorded which). The CDR3 runs from the conserved cysteine through the conserved F or W. The order of the fields is CDR3 protein, J gene, CDR3 length, clone size, V gene. Where a row states a size, it is once, few, many or the class of an expanded clone; other rows omit it.

CASSIDRNQPQHF	TRBJ1-5	13	medium-sized	TRBV12-3/TRBV12-4
CASSPRGQDTDTQYF	TRBJ2-3	15	medium-sized	TRBV18
CSAREGSGPYNSPLHF	TRBJ1-6	16	-	TRBV20-1
CASRSPGTGDMNTEAFF	TRBJ1-1	17	-	TRBV7-9
CATSDSRGTDTQYF	TRBJ2-3	14	-	TRBV24-1
CASSQGAVAQYF	TRBJ2-5	12	-	TRBV6-5
CASSLYHTRRTGGEKLFF	TRBJ1-4	18	-	TRBV27
CASSRDSYQHF	TRBJ1-5	11	-	TRBV6-5
CASSPDSQRQHF	TRBJ1-5	12	medium-sized	TRBV12-3/TRBV12-4
CATKEGQNTEAFF	TRBJ1-1	13	medium-sized	TRBV5-4
CSVGQGYGEETQYF	TRBJ2-5	14	medium-sized	TRBV29-1
CASSLLDGFSGANVLTF	TRBJ2-6	17	medium-sized	TRBV18
CASRLAGDTQYF	TRBJ2-3	12	medium-sized	TRBV19
CAWSVGDTNYEQYF	TRBJ2-7	14	medium-sized	TRBV30
CSAPRGVNEQFF	TRBJ2-1	12	-	TRBV20-1
CASSPPTVYEQYF	TRBJ2-7	13	-	TRBV18
CASSFRQALNQPQHF	TRBJ1-5	15	medium-sized	TRBV5-6
CASSPQTGLIYGYTF	TRBJ1-2	15	-	TRBV5-1